Below are 18 T cell receptor beta chains sequenced from a single sample in a study of blood T cell repertoires in COVID-19. Produced via immunoSEQ multiplex PCR; TCRdb's table is partial and in-frame only. The sample consists of about 200,000 clones, around 88% of them appearing once. Sequenced material: PBMCs or T cells enriched from blood (not recorded which). These receptors all stem from a man aged 35 to 55 with acute COVID-19.

The chain combines TRBV29-1 with TRBJ2-1; a weak D match, TRBD2 (6 bases). With 6 bases removed from V and 9 bases from J, the gap between germline ends came to 18 bases. Germline V CDR1 and CDR2: SQVTM, ANQGSEA. The CDR3 totals 13 residues. This CDR3 is CSVLVGQEGEQFF. The CDR3 coding sequence is TGCAGCGTCCTCGTCGGGCAGGAGGGTGAGCAGTTCTTC.

This sequence joins TRBV9 and TRBJ1-6; D remains unclear. The V end was cut by 3 bases, the J end by 6 bases, with 13 bases between. The CDR3 has 15 residues. Germline assignment: CDR1 SGDLS and CDR2 YYNGEE. CDR3 bases: TGTGCCAGCAGCGGAGGGTCGTGGGGTAATTCACCCCTCCACTTT. Its translation: CASSGGSWGNSPLHF.

This clone was seen more than once but under ten times. This chain joins TRBV5-4 and TRBJ2-5; 7 positions match TRBD2. V trimming: 4 bases; J trimming: 5 bases; junction bases outside the gene matches: 8. The CDR3 is 14 residues long. CDR1 is SGHNT and CDR2 is YYREEE in the germline V gene (reference sequence). The CDR3 DNA follows: TGTGCCAGCAGCCCCAGTGCGGGGGATGAGACCCAGTACTTC. This encodes CASSPSAGDETQYF. Drawing the rest from reference TRBV5-4 and TRBJ2-5, the complete variable domain is ETGVTQSPTHLIKTRGQQVTLRCSSQSGHNTVSWYQQALGQGPQFIFQYYREEENGRGNFPPRFSGLQFPNYSSELNVNALELDDSALYLCASSPSAGDETQYFGPGTRLLVL.

This chain links TRBV6-5 with TRBJ2-2; D is possibly TRBD2 (5 bases). V was clipped by 2 bases and J by 8 bases, with 12 bases between them. Germline V gives CDR1 MNHEY, CDR2 SVGAGI. The CDR3 totals 14 residues. CDR3 protein: CASSYSREWGELFF. CDR3 nucleotide sequence: TGTGCCAGCAGTTACAGTCGGGAATGGGGGGAGCTGTTTTTT.

The rearrangement joins TRBV19 to TRBJ2-2; D gene ambiguous. Trimming took 5 bases from V and 2 from J, leaving 12 bases between them. The CDR3 has 15 amino acids. CDR1 LNHDA and CDR2 SQIVND come from the germline V gene (reference sequence). Here the CDR3 reads CASSLQATNTGELFF. CDR3 in DNA: TGTGCCAGTAGTCTTCAGGCAACCAACACCGGGGAGCTGTTTTTT.

The chain joins TRBV28 to TRBJ1-1, with 8 bases matching TRBD1. The CDR3 loop spans 14 amino acids. Trimming cost V 5 bases and J 6 bases; bases outside gene matches: 8. Germline V gene data show CDR1 as MDHEN and CDR2 as SYDVKM. The DNA of the CDR3 is TGTGCCAGCAGTACCTCAGGGGGCGCGCCTGAAGCTTTCTTT. It encodes CASSTSGGAPEAFF.

This clone appeared a single time. This chain links TRBV6-5 with TRBJ2-7; D is uncertain. V was shortened by 6 bases and J by 2 bases, with 11 bases between the two germline ends. The CDR3 runs 13 residues. CDR1 and CDR2 from the germline V gene are MNHEY and SVGAGI. The CDR3 protein is CASSSRPTYEQYF. CDR3 DNA sequence: TGTGCCAGCAGCAGTCGTCCAACCTACGAGCAGTACTTC.

The genes are TRBV5-4 and TRBJ2-1; 9 nucleotides agree with TRBD2. This CDR3 has 16 residues. J lost 4 bases, V lost 7 bases, and 12 bases had no gene match. Looked up from germline, CDR1 is SGHNT and CDR2 is YYREEE (reference sequence). The CDR3 DNA follows: TGTGCCAGCGCACTGGGGGGGCTAGCGGGGTACAATGAGCAGTTCTTC. This encodes CASALGGLAGYNEQFF.

The chain's CDR3 is CASNPQGTEQYF. Here the CDR3 DNA reads TGTGCCAGCAACCCCCAGGGGACCGAGCAGTACTTC. This chain joins TRBV7-9 and TRBJ2-7; tentatively, D is TRBD1 (6 bases). Trimming cost V 7 bases and J 6 bases, with 13 bases left between them. Germline assignment: CDR1 SEHNR and CDR2 FQNEAQ (reference sequence). This CDR3 spans 12 amino acids.

The chain carries TRBV5-1 and TRBJ2-2, with 7 bases fitting TRBD1. In germline, CDR1 is SGHRS, CDR2 YFSETQ. The CDR3 runs to 15 residues. Trimming cost V 4 bases and J 3 bases; bases outside gene matches: 6. The CDR3 DNA reads TGCGCCAGCAGCGGAGCCGGGACAGACACCGGGGAGCTGTTTTTT. Its protein product is CASSGAGTDTGELFF. Full variable domain (outside the CDR3, taken from reference TRBV5-1 and TRBJ2-2): KAGVTQTPRYLIKTRGQQVTLSCSPISGHRSVSWYQQTPGQGLQFLFEYFSETQRNKGNFPGRFSGRQFSNSRSEMNVSTLELGDSALYLCASSGAGTDTGELFFGEGSRLTVL.

V usage is TRBV7-9 and J usage is TRBJ2-7, with D possibly matching TRBD2 (6 bases). This CDR3 spans 16 amino acids. Germline CDR1 is SEHNR and CDR2 is FQNEAQ (reference sequence). V lost 2 bases to trimming and J lost 2 bases, with 16 bases between them. CDR3 nucleotides: TGTGCCAGCAGCTTAACCGGGACTGCAGAGACCTACGAGCAGTACTTC. Translating gives CASSLTGTAETYEQYF.

The chain employs TRBV5-1 and TRBJ2-1, with 8 bases aligning to TRBD1. V lost 4 bases to trimming and J lost 9 bases; unmatched junction nucleotides: 12. This CDR3 is 15 amino acids long. Germline V gives CDR1 SGHRS, CDR2 YFSETQ. In nucleotides, the CDR3 is TGCGCCAGCAGCAGAGGACAGGGAGCTGAGGGTGAGCAGTTCTTC. This encodes CASSRGQGAEGEQFF.

The chain employs TRBV7-2 and TRBJ2-3; 8 bases match TRBD2. CDR1 SGHTA and CDR2 FQGNSA come from the germline V gene. The CDR3 extends over 13 amino acids. V shed 5 bases, J shed 10 bases, and the junction held 8 bases outside the gene matches. CDR3 in amino acids: CASSPGGGQAQYF. DNA of the CDR3: TGTGCCAGCAGCCCCGGGGGGGGTCAGGCGCAGTATTTT.

The chain recombines TRBV6-2 or TRBV6-3 with TRBJ2-3; TRBD2 matches 13 bases. Germline V gene lookup returns CDR1 MNHEY and CDR2 SVGEGT. The CDR3 has 16 residues. V shed 2 bases, J shed 10 bases, and the junction held 9 bases outside the gene matches. CDR3 coding DNA: TGTGCCAGCAGTTACCCAATTGGACTAGCGGGAGCGGCGCAGTATTTT. Translating gives CASSYPIGLAGAAQYF.

This rearrangement joins TRBV7-8 to TRBJ2-3; possible D gene TRBD2, 5 bases. The CDR3 loop spans 13 amino acids. The V end was cut by 5 bases, the J end by 9 bases, with 15 bases between. Per the germline V gene, CDR1 is SGHVS and CDR2 is FQNEAQ. Written as DNA, the CDR3 is TGTGCCAGCAGCCCGGAGCGGAGGTGGACGCAGTATTTT. Translation: CASSPERRWTQYF. The variable domain in full, with the rest retrieved from reference TRBV7-8 and TRBJ2-3, is GAGVSQSPRYKVAKRGQDVALRCDPISGHVSLFWYQQALGQGPEFLTYFQNEAQLDKSGLPSDRFFAERPEGSVSTLKIQRTQQEDSAVYLCASSPERRWTQYFGPGTRLTVL.

The CDR3, as DNA: TGTGCCAGTTCTCAAGGGGGGGGCCGCGGCAATCAGCCCCAGCATTTT. As protein: CASSQGGGRGNQPQHF. The chain has TRBV19 and TRBJ1-5, with D possibly matching TRBD1 (6 bases). This CDR3 is 16 amino acids long. Per the germline V gene, CDR1 is LNHDA and CDR2 is SQIVND (reference sequence). Trimming took off 8 bases at V and 2 bases at J, with 19 bases between the two ends.

The rearrangement links TRBV10-3 to TRBJ1-1; the match to TRBD1 covers 9 bases. The length of the CDR3 is 17 residues. Unmatched junction bases numbered 8, after V lost 0 bases and J lost 3 bases. Germline V gene data show CDR1 as ENHRY and CDR2 as SYGVKD. The CDR3: CAISESPGQGWDTEAFF. CDR3 in DNA: TGTGCCATCAGTGAGTCACCGGGACAGGGATGGGACACTGAAGCTTTCTTT.

The chain is built from TRBV29-1 and TRBJ1-6; 9 bases line up with TRBD1. Germline lookup yields CDR1 SQVTM and CDR2 ANQGSEA. J was trimmed by 7 bases and V by 5 bases; bases with no gene match: 6. The CDR3 sequence is 14 residues long. The DNA for the CDR3 is TGCAGCGTTAGTGAGGGGACAGGGAATTCACCCCTCCACTTT. Amino acid sequence: CSVSEGTGNSPLHF.